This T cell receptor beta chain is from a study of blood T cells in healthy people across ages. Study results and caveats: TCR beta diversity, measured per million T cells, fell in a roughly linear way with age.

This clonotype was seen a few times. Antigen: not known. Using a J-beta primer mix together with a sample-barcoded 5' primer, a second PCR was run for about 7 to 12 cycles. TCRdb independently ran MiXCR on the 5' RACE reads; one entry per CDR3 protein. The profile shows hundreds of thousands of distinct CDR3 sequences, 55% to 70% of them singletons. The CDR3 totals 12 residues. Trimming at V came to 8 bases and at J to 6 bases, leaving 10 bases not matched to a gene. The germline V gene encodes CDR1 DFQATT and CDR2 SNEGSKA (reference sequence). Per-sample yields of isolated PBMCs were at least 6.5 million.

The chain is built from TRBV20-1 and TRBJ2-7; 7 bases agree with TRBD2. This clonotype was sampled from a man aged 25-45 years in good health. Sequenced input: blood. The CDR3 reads CSRGLVSVEQYF. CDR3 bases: TGCAGTCGAGGACTAGTCTCTGTCGAGCAGTACTTC.